This entry concerns a single T cell receptor (beta chain). This clonotype has just a few counts. No cognate antigen has been identified for it. No clone much larger than this one lies a single base away; base qualities are absent. TCR beta CDR3 regions were amplified from RNA transcripts. A first-round RT-PCR of the TCR CDR3 used the HTBI primer set with the Qiagen OneStep RT-PCR kit. Libraries were constructed in a second round of multiplex PCR, after which size selection and purification were carried out. Sequencing of the libraries was done on an Illumina HiSeq2000 using paired-end 100 bp reads. The source study handled its data this way. SOAPnuke was used to process the raw data, with reads discarded if the reads contained adapters or uncalled bases, had a mean Phred below 15, or lacked an exact constant-primer or identifier match. COPE v1.2.5 was used to merge high-quality paired reads, and clonotypes were defined as unique nucleotide sequences. Clonotypes were aligned to IMGT TRBV, TRBD and TRBJ reference segments using MiTCR v1.1. The analysis included only V-J combinations with a frequency above 0.0001, which together covered about 99% of the repertoires. A TCS score was defined as the ratio between F50 (clonal expansion) and ExV (chaos), using BLOSUM62-based TCRdist between CDR3 peptides within each V-J. Welch's t-statistics and random forest reduced roughly 530 V-J features to 10 to 15, which were used in a naive Bayes classifier (R e1071). In TCRdb, the public reads were trimmed at Q25 with fastp and aligned with MiXCR, with productive beta chains retained. Each entry is one CDR3 protein sequence, shown with its most common DNA and genes. Clone size and V and J calls follow TCRdb, not the original study. The sample profile shows about 380,000 distinct CDR3 sequences; approximately 17% of them were found once. Around 40% of the sample belongs to the ten largest clones.

This entry is derived from a study of T cells in Graves' hyperthyroidism and ophthalmopathy (dated by TCRdb to 2018 to 2020). In the study overall: Peripheral blood samples were taken at initial diagnosis, before any treatment was given. To identify TCR V-J signatures that set the groups apart, the researchers used a discovery cohort of about a hundred patients, made up of 43 with Graves' ophthalmopathy and 57 with stable Graves' hyperthyroidism. Whether ophthalmopathy could be predicted prospectively was tested in an independent validation cohort made up of 18 to 20 hyperthyroidism patients plus 17 patients who later progressed to ophthalmopathy. The 100 or so discovery patients were randomly split 7:3 into training and test sets. In about six Graves' hyperthyroidism patients, the study also compared T-cell repertoires from thyroid tissue with T-cell repertoires from blood. Following sampling, methimazole starting at 30 mg daily was given to hyperthyroidism patients, and high-dose intravenous methylprednisolone was given to ophthalmopathy patients. The paper reports TCR Vbeta CDR3 sequencing of fewer than 150 peripheral blood samples: 40 to 45 ophthalmopathy, under 85 hyperthyroidism and around 17 progressor patients.

In the germline V gene, CDR1 corresponds to SGHVS and CDR2 to FQNEAQ. The CDR3 contains 13 residues, cysteine and phenylalanine counted. Only the CDR3 portion is preserved as DNA: 39 bases, with reading frame beginning at the first base. V gives up 5 bases and J gives up 2 bases, and the segment between their germline ends measures 9 bases. In the ophthalmopathy patients, disease was moderately to severely active, with a Clinical Activity Score of 3 or more, a NOSPECS grade of 4 or more, and a duration of less than 3 months. Exclusion was applied to patients with uncontrolled infections, other autoimmune diseases, pregnancy or lactation. Diagnoses were established on the basis of clinical symptoms, serum thyroxine and TRAb, thyroid ultrasound, and orbital computed tomography. PBMCs were isolated from about 9.1 ml of fresh peripheral blood by Ficoll-Paque density gradient centrifugation. Trizol reagent was used to extract total RNA, and RNA quality was then checked on an Agilent 2100 Bioanalyzer.

What the study reported, not specific to this receptor: A model built on a 13 V-J signature distinguished ophthalmopathy from stable hyperthyroidism, reaching roughly 88% sensitivity and 81% to 83% specificity in cross-validation and 80%/75% in testing. Most expanded thyroid clonotypes (frequency above 0.001) were also detected in blood, a finding suggesting that blood repertoires may reflect thyroid immune responses. In validation, progression to ophthalmopathy was predicted by the model with 55% to 71% sensitivity and about 72% specificity, a median of roughly 6 months before onset. Sample size was not statistically predetermined, and blinding of investigators to group allocation was not performed.

The source is a man younger than 35 with Graves' ophthalmopathy. The sample was blood. The V gene is TRBV7-8 and the J gene is TRBJ2-5, with no D gene named confidently. The CDR3 loop reads CASSLGKQETQYF. The DNA reads TGTGCCAGCAGCCTAGGAAAACAAGAGACCCAGTACTTC.